This T cell receptor beta chain derives from a study of blood T cell repertoires in COVID-19. The CDR3 is 15 residues long. Germline values: CDR1 LNHDA, CDR2 SQIVND (reference sequence). Trimming left V 6 bases short and J 8 bases short, with 22 bases between. As processed by the authors: Cell counts per sample came from amplifying reference gene primers. The table came from immunoSEQ multiplex PCR; TCRdb's copy has only in-frame clones and leaves some out. Clone size and V and J calls were adopted from that table, with D and trimming inferred from the DNA. The data hold approximately 260,000 clones, with 70% to 90% observed a single time.

Sequencing was performed on peripheral blood. This rearrangement joins TRBV19 to TRBJ1-2; weak D call: TRBD1 (5 bases). The receptor was isolated from a woman between 40 and 50 years old who had recovered from COVID-19. The CDR3 protein is CASRASRGSLNGYTF. The CDR3 DNA is TGTGCCAGTAGAGCCTCCCGGGGGTCCCTTAACGGCTACACCTTC.